These 22 T cell receptor beta chains were all obtained from the same sample, sequenced in a study of T cell repertoires in cytomegalovirus infection. Each CDR3 protein gets one entry after TCRdb re-called the reads with MiXCR. The repertoire consists of hundreds of thousands of distinct CDR3 sequences, with 20% to 25% occurring once and the leading ten covering around 8%. Sequenced: CD8+ T cells from PBMCs. Receptor source: a human donor in good health (CMV status not recorded). Some clones in this sample may be carry-over from other donors' samples.

Only a few counts were recorded for this clonotype. The chain couples TRBV25-1 to TRBJ2-7; D is possibly TRBD1 (7 bases). The CDR3 covers 15 residues. V was clipped by 4 bases and J by 4 bases, with 17 bases between them. From germline, CDR1 is MGHDK and CDR2 SYGVNS. The DNA for the CDR3 is TGTGCCAGCAGTGGCAGGGGGGCGCGGGGTTACGAGCAGTACGTC. It translates to CASSGRGARGYEQYV.

The genes are TRBV19 and TRBJ2-7; D gene ambiguous. Germline CDR1 LNHDA, CDR2 SQIVND (reference sequence). CDR3 length: 14 amino acids. Trimming pared 5 bases from V and 2 bases from J, leaving 13 bases between. Written as DNA, the CDR3 is TGTGCCAGTAGTCCTCGGACCTTTACCTACGAGCAGTACTTC. Translation: CASSPRTFTYEQYF.

This chain links TRBV29-1 with TRBJ1-2; perhaps TRBD1 as D (5 bases). The germline gives CDR1 SQVTM, CDR2 ANQGSEA. V was trimmed by 6 bases and J by 8 bases, leaving 16 bases between them. The CDR3 spans 12 residues. CDR3 sequence reads: CSVATGAQGYTF. The CDR3 region has the DNA TGCAGCGTCGCTACAGGTGCGCAGGGCTACACCTTC.

This clonotype has more than one count but fewer than ten. The chain combines TRBV4-2 with TRBJ2-2; D call uncertain. The V end was cut by 6 bases, the J end by 6 bases, with 17 bases between. The CDR3 length is 15 residues. Germline V lookup: CDR1 LGHNA, CDR2 YNFKEQ. CDR3 region: CASRELGLTAGELFF. In DNA form, the CDR3 reads TGTGCCAGCAGGGAATTAGGCCTCACGGCCGGGGAGCTGTTTTTT.

The V and J genes are TRBV27 and TRBJ2-3, with D perhaps TRBD1 (5 bases). Looked up from germline, CDR1 is MNHEY and CDR2 is SMNVEV (reference sequence). The CDR3 covers 14 residues. V lost 2 bases and J lost 6, with 12 bases in between. CDR3 nucleotide sequence: TGTGCCAGCAGTTTAAGTGCACCAGGGGATACGCAGTATTTT. This codes for CASSLSAPGDTQYF.

This clonotype appeared a single time. The chain joins TRBV28 to TRBJ2-7, with D possibly being TRBD1 (5 bases). The CDR3 totals 14 residues. V was pared by 2 bases and J by 2 bases, with 10 bases between. CDR1 MDHEN and CDR2 SYDVKM come from the germline V gene. This CDR3 reads CASSLLGHTYEQYV. As DNA, the CDR3 is TGTGCCAGCAGTTTACTTGGACACACCTACGAGCAGTACGTC.

The chain links TRBV7-9 to TRBJ2-3, with a weak D call TRBD2 (6 bases). V gave up 0 bases and J gave up 6 bases, with 13 bases separating them. Germline lookup yields CDR1 SEHNR and CDR2 FQNEAQ (reference sequence). This CDR3 spans 15 amino acids. The CDR3 DNA is TGTGCCAGCAGCTTAGCCGGACTACTCTTCGATACGCAGTATTTT. Its translation is CASSLAGLLFDTQYF.

This clonotype was counted ten times or more. V and J are TRBV7-8 and TRBJ2-2, with TRBD2 matching over 12 bases. Trimming removed 3 bases from V and 4 bases from J; junction bases left unmatched: 6. The length of the CDR3 is 17 residues. Germline V gives CDR1 SGHVS, CDR2 FQNEAQ. The CDR3 sequence is CASSLSSGGAGTGELFF. In nucleotides, the CDR3 is TGTGCCAGCAGCTTGTCTAGCGGGGGGGCGGGCACCGGGGAGCTGTTTTTT. The full variable domain, its missing parts supplied by reference TRBV7-8 and TRBJ2-2, is GAGVSQSPRYKVAKRGQDVALRCDPISGHVSLFWYQQALGQGPEFLTYFQNEAQLDKSGLPSDRFFAERPEGSVSTLKIQRTQQEDSAVYLCASSLSSGGAGTGELFFGEGSRLTVL.

The chain combines TRBV5-5 with TRBJ2-1, with TRBD1 matching 8 bases. Germline V gene lookup returns CDR1 SGHKS and CDR2 YYEKEE (reference sequence). The V gene end was trimmed by 0 bases and the J gene end by 8 bases; junction bases not matched to a gene: 1. This CDR3 has 13 amino acids. CDR3 sequence (DNA): TGTGCCAGCAGCTTGGTGACAGGGGATGAGCAGTTCTTC. Its translation is CASSLVTGDEQFF.

This clonotype has a count of ten or more. The chain's CDR3 is CASSLGVPNTGELFF. CDR3 bases: TGTGCCAGCAGCTTAGGTGTACCGAACACCGGGGAGCTGTTTTTT. The chain combines TRBV7-9 with TRBJ2-2; no definite D call. The CDR3 is 15 residues long. Germline assignment: CDR1 SEHNR and CDR2 FQNEAQ (reference sequence). V was cut by 1 base and J by 0 bases, with 6 bases left in between.

This clonotype was seen once. The DNA of the CDR3 is TGTGCCAGCAGCCCCCACGTGAGCTCCTACAATGAGCAGTTCTTC. Its protein product is CASSPHVSSYNEQFF. The chain combines TRBV11-3 with TRBJ2-1; D is unclear. Trimming pared 5 bases from V and 0 bases from J, leaving 11 bases between. The CDR3 covers 15 residues. The germline gives CDR1 SGHNT, CDR2 YENEEA. Looking up the rest from reference TRBV11-3 and TRBJ2-1 gives the full variable domain: EAGVVQSPRYKIIEKKQPVAFWCNPISGHNTLYWYLQNLGQGPELLIRYENEEAVDDSQLPKDRFSAERLKGVDSTLKIQPAELGDSAVYLCASSPHVSSYNEQFFGPGTRLTVL.

This clonotype was counted a few times. CDR3 amino acids: CSVYNEQFF. The DNA of the CDR3 is TGCAGCGTTTACAATGAGCAGTTCTTC. V gene TRBV29-1 combines with J gene TRBJ2-1; no clear D. CDR1 and CDR2 (germline): SQVTM, ANQGSEA. The CDR3 runs to 9 residues. Deletions cut 5 bases from V and 4 bases from J, with 0 bases between.

This clonotype appeared a few times. The chain joins TRBV7-9 to TRBJ2-1; 7 bases are shared with TRBD2. CDR3 length: 16 amino acids. V lost 8 bases to trimming and J lost 2 bases; unmatched junction nucleotides: 12. Per germline, CDR1 SEHNR and CDR2 FQNEAQ (reference sequence). The CDR3 DNA is TGTGCCAGCGCGGGCCTTAGCGGGCGAACCTACAATGAGCAGTTCTTC. This translates into CASAGLSGRTYNEQFF.

The rearrangement uses TRBV20-1 and TRBJ1-1, with 10 nucleotides matching TRBD1. Germline-derived CDR1 and CDR2 are DFQATT and SNEGSKA (reference sequence). Trimming took 1 base from V and 8 from J; bases not matched to a gene: 4. This CDR3 spans 13 amino acids. CDR3 residues: CSARAPTGGEAFF. The CDR3 DNA reads as TGCAGTGCTAGAGCCCCGACAGGGGGCGAAGCTTTCTTT.

Many counts were recorded for this clonotype. The rearrangement uses TRBV28 and TRBJ1-5; maybe TRBD1 (6 bases). The V and J ends lost 1 base and 0 bases respectively, with 13 bases between them. The CDR3 has 17 residues. The germline CDR1 and CDR2 sequences are MDHEN and SYDVKM. CDR3 bases: TGTGCCAGCAGTTTATCAGGGGCTTTCTATAGCAATCAGCCCCAGCATTTT. This codes for CASSLSGAFYSNQPQHF. The variable domain in full, completed from reference TRBV28 and TRBJ1-5, reads DVKVTQSSRYLVKRTGEKVFLECVQDMDHENMFWYRQDPGLGLRLIYFSYDVKMKEKGDIPEGYSVSREKKERFSLILESASTNQTSMYLCASSLSGAFYSNQPQHFGDGTRLSIL.

This clonotype was observed many times. This sequence joins TRBV7-9 and TRBJ2-1; a possible D gene is TRBD1 (5 bases). Germline assignment: CDR1 SEHNR and CDR2 FQNEAQ (reference sequence). The CDR3 is 14 residues long. The germline V and J ends were trimmed by 4 bases and 10 bases, with 17 bases remaining between them. For the CDR3, the DNA is TGTGCCAGCAGCTCCGACAGCCCAAACCCCGAGCAGTTCTTC. This translates into CASSSDSPNPEQFF.

The J gene is TRBJ2-3, the V gene TRBV10-3, with TRBD1 identical over 8 bases. The CDR3 runs to 17 residues. CDR1 is ENHRY, CDR2 SYGVKD, per germline. J lost 5 bases, V lost 0 bases, and 10 bases had no gene match. The CDR3 DNA follows: TGTGCCATCAGTGAGTCGGCGACAGGGGATTATGGAGATACGCAGTATTTT. This codes for CAISESATGDYGDTQYF.

The rearrangement links TRBV6-1 to TRBJ1-5; D gene ambiguous. Trimming stripped 5 bases from V and 6 bases from J, with 14 bases between. The CDR3 covers 14 residues. CDR1 and CDR2 from the germline V gene are MNHNS and SASEGT. CDR3 loop: CASSSRLQPQPQHF. The CDR3 DNA reads as TGTGCCAGCAGTTCCCGGCTCCAACCTCAGCCCCAGCATTTT.

The genes are TRBV19 and TRBJ1-1; D gene uncertain. This CDR3 has 13 amino acids. Germline assignment: CDR1 LNHDA and CDR2 SQIVND (reference sequence). V gave up 9 bases and J gave up 0 bases, with 11 bases separating them. CDR3 coding DNA: TGTGCCAGCGTAAGAGGAATGAACACTGAAGCTTTCTTT. This gives the protein CASVRGMNTEAFF.

With regard to this clonotype: A junction end diverges from the germline sequence, so it may reflect a read error. This chain uses TRBV10-3 with TRBJ1-2, with a weak D call TRBD1 (5 bases). Germline CDR1 and CDR2: ENHRY and SYGVKD. The length of the CDR3 is 15 residues. CDR3 coding DNA: TGTGCCATCAGAGAGTGGGACGGCCCTAACTATGGCTACACCTTC. It translates to CAIREWDGPNYGYTF.

The gene calls are TRBV29-1 and TRBJ2-3, with 11 bases identical to TRBD2. V trimming: 1 base; J trimming: 5 bases; junction bases outside the gene matches: 5. The CDR3 contains 15 residues. Germline values: CDR1 SQVTM, CDR2 ANQGSEA. As DNA, the CDR3 is TGCAGCGTTGAAGTAGCGGGGGGGTTTGGAGATACGCAGTATTTT. Residues: CSVEVAGGFGDTQYF.

The chain couples TRBV27 to TRBJ2-7; 10 nucleotides line up with TRBD1. This CDR3 comprises 14 residues. In germline, CDR1 is MNHEY, CDR2 SMNVEV (reference sequence). V dropped 5 bases and J dropped 3; count of bases not matched to a gene: 4. DNA of the CDR3: TGTGCCAGCAGTGTCGGGACAGGGGTCTACGAGCAGTACTTC. Protein product: CASSVGTGVYEQYF.